The 11 T cell receptor beta chains reported below all come from one sample, sequenced in a study of blood T cell repertoires in COVID-19. The repertoire was sequenced with immunoSEQ multiplex PCR; TCRdb's copy has only in-frame clones and lacks some. This sample has hundreds of thousands of clones, with approximately 87% found just once. Sequencing was done on a sample of peripheral blood. These receptor sequences come from a man aged 55 to 69 who had recovered from COVID-19.

The rearrangement uses TRBV27 and TRBJ1-1; 7 bases agree with TRBD1. Germline CDR1 and CDR2: MNHEY and SMNVEV (reference sequence). J gave up 0 bases and V 4 bases, and 11 bases lay outside the gene matches. This CDR3 spans 17 amino acids. The CDR3 region has the DNA TGTGCCAGCAGTTCATACAGGGGACTCAACATGAACACTGAAGCTTTCTTT. Translation: CASSSYRGLNMNTEAFF.

This clone was observed a few times. The chain is built from TRBV5-4 and TRBJ2-1; 9 bases line up with TRBD1. This CDR3 has 14 amino acids. Germline trimming cut 4 bases from V and 6 bases from J; bases unmatched to any gene: 5. Per the germline V gene, CDR1 is SGHNT and CDR2 is YYREEE (reference sequence). This CDR3 reads CASSPGTGTNEQFF. CDR3 bases: TGTGCCAGCAGCCCCGGGACAGGGACCAATGAGCAGTTCTTC.

The chain employs TRBV18 and TRBJ1-1, with D possibly matching TRBD1 (5 bases). V lost 2 bases to trimming and J lost 2 bases, with 9 bases between them. Germline loops: CDR1 KGHSH, CDR2 LQKENI. CDR3 length: 14 residues. CDR3 nucleotide sequence: TGTGCCAGCTCACCAGGGGCAGCAAACACTGAAGCTTTCTTT. This codes for CASSPGAANTEAFF.

This clone was found a few times. The rearrangement joins TRBV3-1 (or the pseudogene TRBV3-2) to TRBJ1-1; 7 bases map to TRBD1. CDR1 and CDR2 (germline): LGHDT, YNNKEL (reference sequence). V was clipped by 4 bases and J by 1 base; unmatched bases: 6. The CDR3 sequence is 15 residues long. In DNA, the CDR3 is TGTGCCAGCAGCCCCCCGGACAGGAGGAACACTGAAGCTTTCTTT. It codes for CASSPPDRRNTEAFF.

The chain has TRBV5-1 and TRBJ1-2; TRBD1 is a possible D gene (5 bases). The V gene's germline CDR1 is SGHRS and CDR2 YFSETQ. This CDR3 has 14 residues. V lost 4 bases to trimming and J lost 4 bases, with 14 bases between them. This chain's CDR3 is CASSPGRGGYGYTF. The CDR3 DNA reads TGCGCCAGCAGCCCCGGACGGGGGGGCTATGGCTACACCTTC.

The chain employs TRBV28 and TRBJ2-7; 9 bases align to TRBD1. Germline V gene data show CDR1 as MDHEN and CDR2 as SYDVKM. V shed 4 bases, J shed 3 bases, and the junction held 4 bases outside the gene matches. The CDR3 has 14 residues. The CDR3 loop is CASSSGTGSYEQYF. CDR3 sequence (DNA): TGTGCCAGCAGTTCTGGGACAGGGAGCTACGAGCAGTACTTC. The full variable domain, with the rest looked up from reference TRBV28 and TRBJ2-7, is DVKVTQSSRYLVKRTGEKVFLECVQDMDHENMFWYRQDPGLGLRLIYFSYDVKMKEKGDIPEGYSVSREKKERFSLILESASTNQTSMYLCASSSGTGSYEQYFGPGTRLTVT.

The chain links TRBV9 to TRBJ1-2, with 8 nucleotides matching TRBD1. V lost 4 bases, J lost 6 bases, and 14 bases stayed unmatched. Germline V gene data show CDR1 as SGDLS and CDR2 as YYNGEE. The CDR3 has 16 amino acids. CDR3 nucleotide sequence: TGTGCCAGCAGCCCCCGAGGACAGGGAGCAGAGCATGGCTACACCTTC. Its translation is CASSPRGQGAEHGYTF.

The chain combines TRBV19 with TRBJ1-4; 11 bases line up with TRBD1. The J segment lost 0 bases and the V segment lost 9 bases, leaving 6 bases of the junction unmatched. The CDR3 loop spans 16 amino acids. From germline, CDR1 is LNHDA and CDR2 SQIVND (reference sequence). The CDR3 loop is CASKDRGRSTNEKLFF. The DNA for the CDR3 is TGTGCCAGCAAGGACAGGGGGCGCTCAACTAATGAAAAACTGTTTTTT.

The chain combines TRBV28 with TRBJ2-3; D call uncertain. Germline lookup yields CDR1 MDHEN and CDR2 SYDVKM. V lost 6 bases and J lost 2, with 18 bases in between. The CDR3 runs to 16 residues. The CDR3 spells CASSPEPRYHTDTQYF. The CDR3 DNA reads TGTGCCAGCAGCCCCGAGCCACGCTATCACACAGATACGCAGTATTTT.

This clone appeared a single time. The V call is TRBV5-1, the J call TRBJ1-1, with 7 bases lining up with TRBD1. The CDR3 is 15 amino acids. The germline gives CDR1 SGHRS, CDR2 YFSETQ. The trim removed 0 bases at V and 5 bases at J, leaving 7 bases unmatched. This CDR3 is CASSLARTGATEAFF. The CDR3 DNA is TGCGCCAGCAGCTTGGCGAGAACAGGGGCTACTGAAGCTTTCTTT.

The V call is TRBV6-1, the J call TRBJ1-3; the D is unclear. With 2 bases removed from V and 4 bases from J, the gap between germline ends came to 6 bases. The CDR3 is 13 amino acids. Germline V lookup: CDR1 MNHNS, CDR2 SASEGT. CDR3 loop: CASSEQTGNTIYF. The DNA for the CDR3 is TGTGCCAGCAGTGAACAAACAGGAAACACCATATATTTT.